These 20 T cell receptor beta chains share one sample of origin, sequenced in a study of Graves' ophthalmopathy and Graves' hyperthyroidism. Using RNA transcripts, the TCR beta CDR3 regions were amplified. Investigators did first-round RT-PCR with HTBI primers, then second-round multiplex PCR. TCRdb re-called the multiplex PCR reads with MiXCR, one entry per CDR3 protein. The repertoire has hundreds of thousands of distinct CDR3 sequences, about a fifth of them found once; the top ten carry 7.1%. Sequenced sample: peripheral blood. The receptors shown here come from a young woman with stable Graves' hyperthyroidism. Some clones in this sample may be carry-over from other donors' samples.

This clonotype showed up many times. V gene TRBV27 combines with J gene TRBJ1-5, with 9 bases fitting TRBD1. The germline CDR1 and CDR2 sequences are MNHEY and SMNVEV (reference sequence). The CDR3 extends over 15 amino acids. J was trimmed by 7 bases and V by 2 bases; bases with no gene match: 6. Written as DNA, the CDR3 is TGTGCCAGCAGTTTAGGACAGGGGTCCGGACAGCCCCAGCATTTT. This translates into CASSLGQGSGQPQHF.

This clonotype has ten or more counts. The V and J genes are TRBV7-7 and TRBJ2-5, with TRBD1 matching over 7 bases. The CDR3 extends over 14 amino acids. V lost 5 bases, J lost 5 bases, and 8 bases stayed unmatched. Germline V CDR1 and CDR2: SSHAT, FNYEAQ (reference sequence). Here the CDR3 DNA reads TGTGCCAGCAGCCAAAGACAGGGCGAGGAGACCCAGTACTTC. Its translation: CASSQRQGEETQYF.

This clonotype was detected ten times or more. This chain links TRBV6-5 with TRBJ1-5; D not certain. The CDR3 length is 17 residues. V lost 2 bases, J lost 0 bases, and 14 bases lay in between. Per germline, CDR1 MNHEY and CDR2 SVGAGI. The CDR3 region is CASSYRATVDSNQPQHF. For the CDR3, the DNA is TGTGCCAGCAGTTACCGGGCGACTGTCGATAGCAATCAGCCCCAGCATTTT.

This clonotype was recorded at least ten times. The rearrangement links TRBV7-3 to TRBJ1-1; D remains unclear. This CDR3 comprises 14 residues. Germline V gene data show CDR1 as SGHTA and CDR2 as FQGTGA. Trimming cost V 2 bases and J 5 bases, with 12 bases left between them. The CDR3 protein is CASSLGGQQTEAFF. The CDR3 region has the DNA TGTGCCAGCAGCTTAGGTGGGCAGCAAACTGAAGCTTTCTTT.

This clonotype was picked up a small number of times. The CDR3 region has the DNA TGTGCCAGCAGTTACGCCCCGAACCCGGGGGAGCCTGAAGCTTTCTTT. This sequence encodes CASSYAPNPGEPEAFF. The chain joins TRBV6-5 to TRBJ1-1; TRBD1 is a possible D gene (5 bases). The germline gives CDR1 MNHEY, CDR2 SVGAGI. V dropped 2 bases and J dropped 6 bases, with 19 bases sitting between them. The CDR3 runs 16 residues.

This clonotype was seen only a few times. The V call is TRBV11-1, the J call TRBJ2-2, with TRBD1 matching 9 bases. The CDR3 sequence is 16 residues long. With 5 bases clipped from V and 0 bases from J, the junction kept 4 bases outside the gene matches. CDR1 SGHAT and CDR2 FQDESV come from the germline V gene (reference sequence). In DNA form, the CDR3 reads TGTGCCAGCAGCATGCGACAGGGGGCGAACACCGGGGAGCTGTTTTTT. This encodes CASSMRQGANTGELFF.

The chain is built from TRBV6-1 and TRBJ2-7; 8 bases are shared with TRBD2. The CDR3 covers 14 residues. Looked up from germline, CDR1 is MNHNS and CDR2 is SASEGT. V was pared by 7 bases and J by 1 base, with 6 bases of the junction left unmatched. The CDR3 sequence is CASIYVAGSYEQYF. The CDR3 DNA sequence: TGTGCCAGCATCTATGTAGCGGGATCCTACGAGCAGTACTTC.

This clonotype was seen a few times. The chain carries TRBV3-1 and TRBJ2-7, with a possible D match to TRBD2 (6 bases). This CDR3 comprises 15 residues. Trimming shortened V by 4 bases and J by 3 bases, and 16 bases separated the two germline ends. The germline V gene has CDR1 LGHDT and CDR2 YNNKEL (reference sequence). The CDR3 region is CASSPRVAAIYEQYF. CDR3 sequence (DNA): TGTGCCAGCAGCCCACGGGTAGCGGCTATCTACGAGCAGTACTTC.

This clonotype was detected ten times or more. The J gene is TRBJ2-2, the V gene TRBV20-1; the match to TRBD2 covers 11 bases. The CDR3 runs 15 residues. The germline CDR1 and CDR2 sequences are DFQATT and SNEGSKA (reference sequence). The V segment lost 4 bases and the J segment 5 bases; nucleotides outside the gene matches: 6. This CDR3 is CSATLAGGRTGELFF. The CDR3 region has the DNA TGCAGTGCTACCTTAGCGGGAGGGAGGACCGGGGAGCTGTTTTTT.

This clonotype was detected ten times or more. The J gene is TRBJ2-7, the V gene TRBV29-1; 9 nucleotides match TRBD1. CDR3 length equals 15 residues. V was pared by 2 bases and J by 3 bases, with 8 bases of the junction left unmatched. Germline CDR1 SQVTM, CDR2 ANQGSEA. The CDR3 DNA reads as TGCAGCGTTGAATGGTTGACAGGGGGACACTACGAGCAGTACTTC. Its protein product is CSVEWLTGGHYEQYF.

In this sample, this clonotype turned up a few times. This chain links TRBV6-1 with TRBJ1-6; 7 nucleotides line up with TRBD1. V lost 2 bases, J lost 7 bases, and 5 bases stayed unmatched. This CDR3 region has 15 residues. The germline gives CDR1 MNHNS, CDR2 SASEGT. CDR3 loop: CASSEPGTDNSPLHF. In DNA form, the CDR3 reads TGTGCCAGCAGTGAACCTGGGACAGACAATTCACCCCTCCACTTT.

The sample holds many counts of this clonotype. The chain has TRBV10-3 and TRBJ1-1; D remains ambiguous. The germline CDR1 and CDR2 sequences are ENHRY and SYGVKD. The CDR3 is 13 residues long. The V and J ends lost 10 bases and 4 bases respectively, with 16 bases between them. This CDR3 is CATRPGLGTEAFF. CDR3 DNA: TGTGCCACCCGGCCGGGGTTGGGCACTGAAGCTTTCTTT.

This clonotype was counted at least ten times. The rearrangement uses TRBV27 and TRBJ2-7; D unclear. The CDR3 totals 10 residues. Germline lookup yields CDR1 MNHEY and CDR2 SMNVEV (reference sequence). Trimming took 7 bases from V and 3 from J, leaving 4 bases between them. The DNA of the CDR3 is TGTGCCAGCACTCTCTACGAGCAGTACTTC. Amino acid sequence: CASTLYEQYF.

The chain is built from TRBV19 and TRBJ2-2; 8 nucleotides line up with TRBD1. J gave up 1 base and V 8 bases, and 6 bases lay outside the gene matches. The germline CDR1 and CDR2 sequences are LNHDA and SQIVND (reference sequence). This CDR3 has 15 amino acids. The CDR3 loop is CASSKDRVNTGELFF. The CDR3 DNA reads as TGTGCCAGTTCTAAGGACAGGGTGAACACCGGGGAGCTGTTTTTT.

This clonotype was seen a handful of times. The chain has TRBV28 and TRBJ2-7, with TRBD2 identical over 12 bases. The CDR3 consists of 15 residues. Trimming cost V 3 bases and J 4 bases; bases outside gene matches: 4. The germline V gene encodes CDR1 MDHEN and CDR2 SYDVKM. In nucleotides, the CDR3 is TGTGCCAGCAGTTTCCGACTAGCGGGAGAATACGAGCAGTACTTC. This gives the protein CASSFRLAGEYEQYF.

This clonotype was counted between two and nine times. The V call is TRBV27, the J call TRBJ1-6; 7 bases are shared with TRBD1. Germline loops: CDR1 MNHEY, CDR2 SMNVEV (reference sequence). V dropped 5 bases and J dropped 0; count of bases not matched to a gene: 19. There are 21 residues in the CDR3. Written as DNA, the CDR3 is TGTGCCAGCAGTCGCACCTTGGCAGGGGGTCCTTCGAGCTCCTATAATTCACCCCTCCACTTT. Translating gives CASSRTLAGGPSSSYNSPLHF.

This clonotype has a count of ten or more. The rearrangement joins TRBV7-3 to TRBJ1-2; maybe TRBD1 (6 bases). The CDR3 spans 15 residues. Germline V lookup: CDR1 SGHTA, CDR2 FQGTGA. V was trimmed by 5 bases and J by 3 bases, leaving 16 bases between them. CDR3 sequence reads: CASSPGHNGDYGYTF. CDR3 coding DNA: TGTGCCAGCAGCCCGGGACACAATGGGGACTATGGCTACACCTTC.

To note about this clonotype: Just one base apart from a much larger clone, this may be a read error. This likely comes from a read error, as the CDR3 has no conserved phenylalanine or tryptophan at its end. The chain carries TRBV6-1 and TRBJ2-5; tentatively, D is TRBD2 (5 bases). Trimming pared 7 bases from V and 1 base from J, leaving 16 bases between. The CDR3 has 15 amino acids. CDR1 is MNHNS, CDR2 SASEGT, per germline. The CDR3 DNA reads as TGTGCCAGCATCCCTTTTGGTGGGAGCCAAGAGACCCAGTACCTC. As protein: CASIPFGGSQETQYL.

This clonotype was seen at least ten times. The V call is TRBV12-3 or TRBV12-4, the J call TRBJ2-5, with 10 positions matching TRBD2. Trimming removed 8 bases from V and 5 bases from J; junction bases left unmatched: 5. This CDR3 region has 13 residues. Here the CDR3 reads CASLSGGEETQYF. The CDR3 DNA reads TGTGCCAGCCTAAGCGGGGGGGAGGAGACCCAGTACTTC.

The V and J genes are TRBV15 and TRBJ1-2, with 9 nucleotides matching TRBD1. The germline V gene encodes CDR1 LNHNV and CDR2 YYDKDF (reference sequence). V shed 1 base and J 6 bases; nucleotides not matched to a gene: 3. There are 14 residues in the CDR3. The CDR3 DNA reads as TGTGCCACCAGCAGAGGGGACAGGGTCGATGGCTACACCTTC. Translating gives CATSRGDRVDGYTF.